This T cell receptor beta chain was sequenced for a study of blood T cell repertoires in COVID-19 (dated by TCRdb to the early 2020s). Context from the whole study: Samples covering the acute and convalescent phases of COVID-19 were provided by collaborators in the United States, Italy and Spain. The material from the prospective study consisted of cDNA or gDNA derived from T cells, B-cell-depleted T cells, or PBMCs. Deeply sampled blood TCRbeta repertoires from subjects exposed to, actively infected with, or recovered from COVID-19 were included in the dataset. The repertoires were made available in a free public database intended to serve as a resource for research on the immune response to SARS-CoV-2. The samples were drawn from the first 160 participants of the ongoing ImmuneRACE study and from 1,200 or so subjects provided by 6 global collaborators. Sample metadata almost always included a de-identified subject ID, COVID-19 status, age in years and sex. Where available, HLA class I and class II types were obtained from metadata supplied by the sample provider rather than from assay-based typing.

This clone showed up just a few times. Its antigen is not yet known. No base-level quality is on record; no much larger clone is a single base apart. V loses 5 bases at its end and J loses 11 bases; junction bases beyond the gene matches: 3. Measured from the cysteine to the phenylalanine, the CDR3 is 12 residues long. The retained sequence is limited to the CDR3, 36 bases, with the frame set at the first base. CDR1 and CDR2 are drawn from the germline V gene (reference sequence): SEHNR, FQNEAQ. The collaborating institutions used their own protocols to collect whole blood in K2EDTA tubes. For TCRbeta analysis, collaborators shipped samples in one of three forms: frozen whole blood, isolated PBMCs, or DNA extracted from either of those sample types. TCRbeta CDR3 regions were amplified from genomic DNA by means of the immunoSEQ Assay, a bias-controlled multiplex PCR. Processing in the source paper ran as follows. The number of nucleated cells in each sample was estimated from the amplification of reference gene primers within the assay. To quantify the absolute abundance of each unique TCRbeta CDR3 rearrangement, sequence reads were collapsed and filtered. For each sample, productive Simpson clonality was calculated as the square root of Simpson's diversity index over productive rearrangements. The clones in this table, taken by TCRdb from immuneACCESS, are in-frame only. Not every clone is retained; where verified, under half of the shortfall comes from an unresolved V gene, and the cause of the rest is unknown. That table supplies the V and J calls and clone size; D and trimming were determined from the DNA. The sample has 100,000 or so clones on record, about four fifths of them singletons. In total, the top ten clones hold less than 2% of the sample.

Findings and caveats that apply to the study as a whole: The amount of clinical and demographic metadata varied by source and participant and was provided uncurated.

This chain joins TRBV7-9 to TRBJ2-6; 7 junctional bases match TRBD1. This TCR came from a man in his 70s with active or convalescent COVID-19. What was sequenced was peripheral blood. This receptor has the CDR3 CASSLGQHVLTF. The nucleotide sequence reads as follows: TGTGCCAGCAGCCTGGGACAGCACGTCCTGACTTTC. Reference TRBV7-9 and TRBJ2-6 genes cover what lies past the CDR3, so the full variable domain is DTGVSQNPRHKITKRGQNVTFRCDPISEHNRLYWYRQTLGQGPEFLTYFQNEAQLEKSRLLSDRFSAERPKGSFSTLEIQRTEQGDSAMYLCASSLGQHVLTFGAGSRLTVL.